The 27 T cell receptor beta chains below all came from one sample that was sequenced in a study of CD8 T cells in ankylosing spondylitis (dated by TCRdb to between 2016 and 2019). Findings and caveats that apply to the study as a whole: Blood from ankylosing spondylitis patients appeared to be characterized by a TCR beta motif composed of under ten highly homologous amino acid variants.

No cognate antigen is known for these TCRs. Receptor amplification or capture employed 5' RACE. The sequencing machine was an Illumina HiSeq 2500. TCRdb reanalyzed the raw reads on its own, using fastp at Q25 for trimming and MiXCR for clone calling, and kept in-frame beta chains. Here each entry gathers all rows of one CDR3 protein and keeps the most common genes and DNA. This sample is represented by fewer than 550,000 distinct CDR3 sequences; approximately 5.3% of them were singletons. The ten largest clonotypes hold roughly 3.5% of the sample. Sample: blood, either unsorted or a sorted T cell fraction (not recorded which). These receptors were taken from a male donor with ankylosing spondylitis.

The table lists this clonotype with many counts. J is TRBJ1-6 and V is TRBV9, with D perhaps matching TRBD1 (5 bases). CDR1 SGDLS and CDR2 YYNGEE come from the germline V gene. V lost 4 bases to trimming and J lost 2 bases, with 13 bases between them. The CDR3 is 16 residues long. CDR3 region: CASSPGLLPYNSPLHF. The CDR3 coding sequence is TGTGCCAGCAGCCCGGGACTGCTCCCCTATAATTCACCCCTCCACTTT.

There are many counts of this clonotype. This chain joins TRBV20-1 and TRBJ2-2, with a tentative D call TRBD1 (5 bases). The CDR3 totals 17 residues. Germline V gene lookup returns CDR1 DFQATT and CDR2 SNEGSKA (reference sequence). Trimming left V 0 bases short and J 0 bases short, with 14 bases between. The CDR3 reads CSARDSRTTANTGELFF. The CDR3 nucleotides read TGCAGTGCTAGAGACAGCAGAACGACAGCGAACACCGGGGAGCTGTTTTTT.

This clonotype has a count of ten or more. The chain has TRBV24-1 and TRBJ1-1; D remains ambiguous. Germline V gene sequence: CDR1 KGHDR, CDR2 SFDVKD. V was clipped by 5 bases and J by 1 base, with 13 bases between them. The CDR3 consists of 15 residues. CDR3 residues: CATSGERTTNTEAFF. The CDR3 DNA reads TGTGCCACCAGTGGCGAACGGACGACGAACACTGAAGCTTTCTTT.

There are many counts of this clonotype. The chain recombines TRBV12-3 or TRBV12-4 with TRBJ2-5; the D gene is possibly TRBD1 (7 bases). V lost 2 bases, J lost 5 bases, and 15 bases lay in between. CDR3 length: 15 residues. In nucleotides, the CDR3 is TGTGCCAGCAGTTTAACAGGGGAGGTTGGGGAGACCCAGTACTTC. Translating gives CASSLTGEVGETQYF.

This clonotype was counted at least ten times. This rearrangement joins TRBV20-1 to TRBJ1-1; 8 bases agree with TRBD1. The CDR3 loop spans 15 amino acids. Germline CDR1 reads DFQATT; CDR2 reads SNEGSKA (reference sequence). The trim removed 1 base at V and 5 bases at J, leaving 9 bases unmatched. CDR3 DNA: TGCAGTGCTAGAGGTTTAGGTAGACAGGGGACTGAAGCTTTCTTT. This encodes CSARGLGRQGTEAFF.

This chain connects TRBV7-3 to TRBJ2-1, with a tentative D call TRBD1 (6 bases). CDR1 and CDR2 from the germline V gene are SGHTA and FQGTGA. Trimming pared 2 bases from V and 3 bases from J, leaving 14 bases between. The CDR3 contains 16 residues. The DNA of the CDR3 is TGTGCCAGCAGCTTACAGTCCGGGACAAACTACAATGAGCAGTTCTTC. Encoded protein: CASSLQSGTNYNEQFF.

CDR3 amino acids: CASSPPQHEQYF. Written as DNA, the CDR3 is TGTGCCAGCAGCCCCCCCCAGCATGAGCAGTACTTC. V and J are TRBV7-2 and TRBJ2-7; D not certain. The V gene's germline CDR1 is SGHTA and CDR2 FQGNSA. The CDR3 is 12 amino acids. Trimming took off 5 bases at V and 7 bases at J, with 12 bases between the two ends. Together with reference TRBV7-2 and TRBJ2-7, the CDR3 gives the full variable domain: GAGVSQSPSNKVTEKGKDVELRCDPISGHTALYWYRQSLGQGLEFLIYFQGNSAPDKSGLPSDRFSAERTGGSVSTLTIQRTQQEDSAVYLCASSPPQHEQYFGPGTRLTVT.

This clonotype was found many times. At one boundary the junction diverges from the germline segment, which might be a read error. V usage is TRBV7-9 and J usage is TRBJ2-7; possible D gene TRBD2, 5 bases. The CDR3 totals 14 residues. Germline assignment: CDR1 SEHNR and CDR2 FQNEAQ (reference sequence). This chain's CDR3 is CASSSRTGSYEQYF. CDR3 coding DNA: TGCGCCAGCAGCTCCCGGACTGGGTCCTACGAGCAGTACTTC. The full variable domain, rest sourced from reference TRBV7-9 and TRBJ2-7, is DTGVSQNPRHKITKRGQNVTFRCDPISEHNRLYWYRQTLGQGPEFLTYFQNEAQLEKSRLLSDRFSAERPKGSFSTLEIQRTEQGDSAMYLCASSSRTGSYEQYFGPGTRLTVT.

V usage is TRBV27 and J usage is TRBJ2-7; D assignment may be TRBD1 or TRBD2 (5 bases each). The CDR3 has 15 residues. Trimming took off 1 base at V and 0 bases at J, with 10 bases between the two ends. The germline V gene encodes CDR1 MNHEY and CDR2 SMNVEV (reference sequence). The CDR3 coding sequence is TGTGCCAGCAGTTTATTGGGGGTCAGCTCCTACGAGCAGTACTTC. Translating it yields CASSLLGVSSYEQYF.

The CDR3 region is CSANLGPPYEQYF. CDR3 nucleotides: TGCAGTGCGAATTTGGGGCCCCCCTACGAGCAGTACTTC. The chain has TRBV20-1 and TRBJ2-7, with D tentatively TRBD1 (5 bases). The CDR3 is 13 amino acids. Germline-derived CDR1 and CDR2 are DFQATT and SNEGSKA (reference sequence). Trimming stripped 6 bases from V and 2 bases from J, with 14 bases between.

This clonotype has at least ten counts. The chain carries TRBV7-9 and TRBJ2-1, with 10 bases fitting TRBD2. With V trimmed by 6 bases and J by 10 bases, 12 bases remained unmatched. The CDR3 runs to 15 residues. Germline assignment: CDR1 SEHNR and CDR2 FQNEAQ (reference sequence). CDR3 DNA sequence: TGTGCCAGCAGATCTCTAGCGGGGGTTCGTGGGGAGCAGTTCTTC. Encoded protein: CASRSLAGVRGEQFF. The entire variable domain, with the rest obtained from reference TRBV7-9 and TRBJ2-1, is as follows: DTGVSQNPRHKITKRGQNVTFRCDPISEHNRLYWYRQTLGQGPEFLTYFQNEAQLEKSRLLSDRFSAERPKGSFSTLEIQRTEQGDSAMYLCASRSLAGVRGEQFFGPGTRLTVL.

Ten or more counts support this clonotype. The rearrangement uses TRBV20-1 and TRBJ1-2; D unclear. V was cut by 3 bases and J by 1 base, with 12 bases left in between. Looked up from germline, CDR1 is DFQATT and CDR2 is SNEGSKA (reference sequence). CDR3 length: 14 residues. CDR3 amino acids: CSASEPRNNYGYTF. CDR3 bases: TGCAGTGCTAGTGAGCCGAGGAATAACTATGGCTACACCTTC.

This clonotype came up many times. The genes are TRBV20-1 and TRBJ2-5, with D perhaps matching TRBD2 (5 bases). V lost 0 bases and J 2 bases, leaving 16 bases between the germline ends. This CDR3 is built from 16 residues. Germline V gene data show CDR1 as DFQATT and CDR2 as SNEGSKA (reference sequence). The CDR3: CSARENWGAVQETQYF. Here the CDR3 DNA reads TGCAGTGCTAGAGAAAATTGGGGAGCGGTACAAGAGACCCAGTACTTC.

This clonotype was counted ten times or more. The CDR3 DNA follows: TGTGCCAGCAGCGGACAATTAAGTCCCGGGGAGCTGTTTTTT. Its translation is CASSGQLSPGELFF. The chain is built from TRBV9 and TRBJ2-2; D uncertain. V lost 3 bases and J 6 bases, leaving 12 bases between the germline ends. The CDR3 covers 14 residues. Germline V CDR1 and CDR2: SGDLS, YYNGEE. The full variable domain, completed using reference TRBV9 and TRBJ2-2, is DSGVTQTPKHLITATGQRVTLRCSPRSGDLSVYWYQQSLDQGLQFLIQYYNGEERAKGNILERFSAQQFPDLHSELNLSSLELGDSALYFCASSGQLSPGELFFGEGSRLTVL.

This clonotype has a count of ten or more. V usage is TRBV4-2 and J usage is TRBJ1-1; D unclear. Between the trimmed V and J ends, which lost 2 bases and 7 bases, there was a span of 14 bases. The CDR3 spans 14 residues. Germline CDR1 and CDR2: LGHNA and YNFKEQ. As DNA, the CDR3 is TGTGCCAGCAGCCAAACCCACGGACGGGGTGAAGCTTTCTTT. Its translation: CASSQTHGRGEAFF.

This clonotype was seen ten or more times. The chain couples TRBV29-1 to TRBJ2-2; possibly TRBD1 or TRBD2 for D (6 bases each). Trimming took off 4 bases at V and 7 bases at J, with 19 bases between the two ends. CDR3 length equals 15 residues. The germline V gene encodes CDR1 SQVTM and CDR2 ANQGSEA. Written as DNA, the CDR3 is TGCAGCGTTGTTGGTGGGGGGATGACAGGCGGGGAGCTGTTTTTT. Residues: CSVVGGGMTGGELFF.

This clonotype was seen a few times. Here the CDR3 reads CASSLGQLSSTDTQYF. The CDR3 nucleotides read TGTGCCAGCAGTTTAGGGCAGCTAAGTTCCACAGATACGCAGTATTTT. The chain is built from TRBV12-3 or TRBV12-4 and TRBJ2-3; D ambiguous. V dropped 1 base and J dropped 2 bases, with 13 bases sitting between them. This CDR3 spans 16 amino acids.

This clonotype was seen at least ten times. CDR3 bases: TGTGCCAGCAGTTTTGTAGATTCACCCCTCCACTTT. Protein product: CASSFVDSPLHF. The chain has TRBV28 and TRBJ1-6; D is unclear. Germline V gives CDR1 MDHEN, CDR2 SYDVKM. This CDR3 is 12 amino acids long. V dropped 3 bases and J dropped 8 bases, with 5 bases sitting between them.

This clonotype was seen at least ten times. This rearrangement joins TRBV4-2 to TRBJ2-2; 10 bases map to TRBD2. Unmatched junction bases numbered 5, after V lost 1 base and J lost 6 bases. Germline CDR1 and CDR2: LGHNA and YNFKEQ. This CDR3 has 16 residues. The CDR3 bases are TGTGCCAGCAGCCAAGTCCGAGCGGGGGGGCCCGGGGAGCTGTTTTTT. It encodes CASSQVRAGGPGELFF.

The sample holds many counts of this clonotype. V and J are TRBV20-1 and TRBJ2-1; D is unclear. This CDR3 has 14 amino acids. The ends were cut back, 2 bases at V and 2 bases at J, with 10 bases in the middle. CDR1 is DFQATT, CDR2 SNEGSKA, per germline (reference sequence). CDR3 loop: CSARSSEPYNEQFF. The CDR3 bases are TGCAGTGCTAGAAGTAGTGAGCCCTACAATGAGCAGTTCTTC.

This clonotype has at least ten counts. V and J are TRBV7-2 and TRBJ1-1, with a tentative D call TRBD1 (5 bases). This CDR3 spans 14 amino acids. V was trimmed by 5 bases and J by 7 bases, leaving 17 bases between them. The V gene's germline CDR1 is SGHTA and CDR2 FQGNSA. The CDR3 spells CASSPRGLTNEAFF. The CDR3 DNA sequence: TGTGCCAGCAGCCCTAGGGGCCTAACTAATGAAGCTTTCTTT.

The chain has TRBV7-9 and TRBJ2-1, with TRBD2 identical over 8 bases. The CDR3 is 17 residues long. With V trimmed by 3 bases and J by 6 bases, 13 bases remained unmatched. Germline CDR1 reads SEHNR; CDR2 reads FQNEAQ (reference sequence). CDR3 bases: TGTGCCAGCAGCTTTCGGACTAGCTGGGGAGGGGGCAATGAGCAGTTCTTC. Protein: CASSFRTSWGGGNEQFF.

This clonotype was found many times. The chain links TRBV4-3 to TRBJ2-1; possibly TRBD2 for D (6 bases). V lost 4 bases and J lost 7, with 17 bases in between. The CDR3 totals 15 residues. In germline, CDR1 is LGHNA, CDR2 YSLEER. The CDR3 reads CASSRGTGTPNEQFF. CDR3 DNA: TGCGCCAGCAGCCGAGGAACCGGGACTCCAAATGAGCAGTTCTTC.

This clonotype was detected only a few times. The gene calls are TRBV9 and TRBJ2-3, with D possibly being TRBD1 or TRBD2 (5 bases each). The CDR3 consists of 15 residues. V lost 6 bases and J 2 bases, leaving 16 bases between the germline ends. CDR1 SGDLS and CDR2 YYNGEE come from the germline V gene. This CDR3 reads CASTRRDRFTDTQYF. The CDR3 bases are TGTGCCAGCACCCGAAGGGACCGATTCACAGATACGCAGTATTTT. Variable domain in full (rest from reference TRBV9 and TRBJ2-3): DSGVTQTPKHLITATGQRVTLRCSPRSGDLSVYWYQQSLDQGLQFLIQYYNGEERAKGNILERFSAQQFPDLHSELNLSSLELGDSALYFCASTRRDRFTDTQYFGPGTRLTVL.

Ten or more counts support this clonotype. The V call is TRBV7-2, the J call TRBJ2-3, with unresolved D. CDR3 size: 15 residues. CDR1 SGHTA and CDR2 FQGNSA come from the germline V gene. V was pared by 5 bases and J by 0 bases, with 12 bases between. CDR3 loop: CASSILRVSTDTQYF. The CDR3 bases are TGTGCCAGCAGCATCCTCAGAGTTAGCACAGATACGCAGTATTTT.

This clonotype was found a few times. V and J are TRBV15 and TRBJ2-1, with D possibly being TRBD1 or TRBD2 (6 bases each). Trimming removed 0 bases from V and 14 bases from J, with 17 bases in between. In germline, CDR1 is LNHNV, CDR2 YYDKDF (reference sequence). The CDR3 contains 14 residues. CDR3 in DNA: TGTGCCACCAGCAGAGATCGGGGGTCAGGGGATAAGTTCTTC. Its protein product is CATSRDRGSGDKFF.

In this sample, this clonotype turned up many times. The rearrangement uses TRBV20-1 and TRBJ1-5; tentatively, D is TRBD1 (6 bases). Trimming took off 0 bases at V and 10 bases at J, with 25 bases between the two ends. CDR3 size: 17 residues. The germline V gene encodes CDR1 DFQATT and CDR2 SNEGSKA (reference sequence). The DNA for the CDR3 is TGCAGTGCTAGAGATCCTACGAGGGGGGCAAACTGGAAACCCCAGCATTTT. Its protein is CSARDPTRGANWKPQHF.